The rows below give T cell receptor beta chains drawn from one sample of a study of beta chain features in type 1 diabetes. Some clones are missing from TCRdb's copy, which holds only in-frame ones; the method was immunoSEQ multiplex PCR. The top ten hold approximately 0.62% of the sample, which has more than 150,000 clones, 13% seen once. The sample comprised central memory CD4+ T cells from blood. Source of these receptors: a woman aged 18-30 years in good health. Both conserved end residues are part of each CDR3. Fields, in order: clone size, V gene, D gene, J gene, CDR3 protein, CDR3 DNA. The D gene is left open where the match is weak. Clone size is not always given. Where it is, it says once, few, many or a class for expanded clones.

few	TRBV5-4	TRBD1	TRBJ1-2	CASSIGQGSNYGYTF	TGTGCCAGCAGCATTGGACAGGGCTCTAACTATGGCTACACCTTC
.	TRBV15	TRBD1	TRBJ1-1	CATSSLGPHRGLNTEAFF	TGTGCCACCAGCTCCCTGGGGCCACACAGGGGACTGAACACTGAAGCTTTCTTT
.	TRBV15	.	TRBJ2-4	CATSRVQGNIQYF	TGTGCCACCAGCAGAGTCCAGGGAAACATTCAGTACTTC
few	TRBV30	.	TRBJ1-5	CAWSGGWEPQHF	TGTGCCTGGAGTGGGGGCTGGGAGCCCCAGCATTTT
.	TRBV7-2	.	TRBJ2-1	CASSLPQVYEQFF	TGTGCCAGCAGCTTACCCCAGGTATATGAGCAGTTCTTC
.	TRBV2	TRBD2	TRBJ2-5	CASSEGLAGDFETQYF	TGTGCCAGCAGTGAGGGACTAGCGGGAGATTTCGAGACCCAGTACTTC
few	TRBV5-1	TRBD1	TRBJ2-1	CASQTGTGDNEQFF	TGCGCCAGCCAAACCGGGACAGGGGACAATGAGCAGTTCTTC
few	TRBV15	TRBD2	TRBJ2-6	CATSRGKAGIRSGANVLTF	TGTGCCACCAGCAGGGGAAAAGCGGGGATCCGCTCTGGGGCCAACGTCCTGACTTTC
.	TRBV18	.	TRBJ1-4	CASSRQALNEKLFF	TGTGCCAGCTCCCGACAGGCGCTTAATGAAAAACTGTTTTTT
.	TRBV27	TRBD1	TRBJ1-1	CASSRIKSGGQGTEAFF	TGTGCCAGCAGTCGAATAAAATCCGGCGGACAGGGTACTGAAGCTTTCTTT
few	TRBV7-2	.	TRBJ1-4	CASSLSRNEKLFF	TGTGCCAGCAGCTTATCGAGAAATGAAAAACTGTTTTTT
.	TRBV28	TRBD2	TRBJ2-7	CASSLSGRGHEQYF	TGTGCCAGCAGTTTAAGCGGGAGAGGCCACGAGCAGTACTTC
few	TRBV30	TRBD1	TRBJ1-2	CAWFPLTRGNGYTF	TGTGCCTGGTTCCCTTTAACCAGGGGGAATGGCTACACCTTC
few	TRBV29-1	.	TRBJ1-1	CSVELPRENTEAFF	TGCAGCGTTGAATTACCCAGGGAGAACACTGAAGCTTTCTTT
.	TRBV4-3	.	TRBJ1-5	CASSQAYSNQPQHF	TGCGCCAGCAGCCAAGCTTATAGCAATCAGCCCCAGCATTTT
.	TRBV23-1	.	TRBJ2-7	CASSQNPRGLAPYEQYF	TGCGCCAGCAGTCAAAATCCTCGGGGCCTAGCGCCCTACGAGCAGTACTTC
.	TRBV28	TRBD1	TRBJ1-2	CASSSPGGYGYTF	TGTGCCAGCAGTTCACCAGGGGGTTATGGCTACACCTTC
many	TRBV7-2	.	TRBJ2-1	CASSPYMSAEQFF	TGTGCCAGCAGCCCCTATATGAGCGCTGAGCAGTTCTTC
.	TRBV2	.	TRBJ1-4	CASSVTQGREKLFF	TGTGCCAGCAGTGTAACGCAGGGTCGGGAAAAACTGTTTTTT
few	TRBV7-3	TRBD1	TRBJ2-3	CASRSTGSDTQYF	TGTGCCAGCAGGTCGACAGGGTCAGATACGCAGTATTTT
.	TRBV5-4	TRBD1	TRBJ1-2	CASSLTGVAQGYTF	TGTGCCAGCAGCTTGACAGGGGTTGCACAGGGCTACACCTTC
few	TRBV11-2	.	TRBJ2-5	CASSFRGETQYF	TGTGCCAGCAGTTTCAGGGGAGAGACCCAGTACTTC
many	TRBV6-6	.	TRBJ1-1	CASSYGEANTEAFF	TGTGCCAGCAGTTACGGGGAGGCGAACACTGAAGCTTTCTTT
.	TRBV28	.	TRBJ2-7	CASSFNEQYF	TGTGCCAGCAGTTTCAACGAGCAGTACTTC
.	TRBV14	.	TRBJ2-7	CASSRGRGRLSYEQYF	TGTGCCAGCAGCCGGGGGAGGGGGAGGCTATCCTACGAGCAGTACTTC
once	TRBV28	TRBD1	TRBJ2-1	CASGTGDSYNEQFF	TGTGCCAGCGGGACAGGGGATTCCTACAATGAGCAGTTCTTC